This T cell receptor beta chain was identified in a study of identical twins. This clonotype was counted ten times or more. TCRdb fed the 5' RACE reads into MiXCR, producing one record per CDR3 protein. The table lists 420,000 or so distinct CDR3 sequences, approximately 17% of them singletons. Germline V lookup: CDR1 KGHSH, CDR2 LQKENI. Trimming took 4 bases from V and 5 from J, leaving 8 bases between them. The CDR3 contains 12 residues. The clonotype was recovered from a man aged 50-59 years in good health. Sample: naive T cells sorted from blood. The chain recombines TRBV18 with TRBJ2-5; unclear D gene. Here the CDR3 reads CASSRVGETQYF. In DNA, the CDR3 is TGTGCCAGCTCACGGGTAGGCGAGACCCAGTACTTC.